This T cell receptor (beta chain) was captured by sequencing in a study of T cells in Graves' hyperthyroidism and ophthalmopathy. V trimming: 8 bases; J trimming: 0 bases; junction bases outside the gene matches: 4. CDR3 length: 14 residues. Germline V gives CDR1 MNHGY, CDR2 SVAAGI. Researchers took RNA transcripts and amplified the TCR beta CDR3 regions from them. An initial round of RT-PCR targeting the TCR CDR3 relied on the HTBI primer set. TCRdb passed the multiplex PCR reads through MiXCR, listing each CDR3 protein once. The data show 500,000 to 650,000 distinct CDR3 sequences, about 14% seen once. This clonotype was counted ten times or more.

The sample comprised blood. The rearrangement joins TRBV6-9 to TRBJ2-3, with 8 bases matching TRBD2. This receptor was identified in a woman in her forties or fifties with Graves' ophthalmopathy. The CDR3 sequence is CASFAGGSTDTQYF. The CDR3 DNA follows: TGTGCCAGCTTCGCGGGGGGAAGCACAGATACGCAGTATTTT.